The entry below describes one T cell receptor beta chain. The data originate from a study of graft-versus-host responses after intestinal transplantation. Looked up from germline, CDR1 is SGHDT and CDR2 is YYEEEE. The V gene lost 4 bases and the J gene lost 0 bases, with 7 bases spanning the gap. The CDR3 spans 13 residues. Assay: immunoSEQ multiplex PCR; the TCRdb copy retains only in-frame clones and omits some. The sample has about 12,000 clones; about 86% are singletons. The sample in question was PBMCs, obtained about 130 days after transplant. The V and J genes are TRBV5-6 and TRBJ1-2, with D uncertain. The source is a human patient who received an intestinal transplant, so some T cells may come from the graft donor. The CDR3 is CASSPLPNYGYTF. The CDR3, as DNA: TGTGCCAGCAGCCCTCTGCCTAACTATGGCTACACCTTC.